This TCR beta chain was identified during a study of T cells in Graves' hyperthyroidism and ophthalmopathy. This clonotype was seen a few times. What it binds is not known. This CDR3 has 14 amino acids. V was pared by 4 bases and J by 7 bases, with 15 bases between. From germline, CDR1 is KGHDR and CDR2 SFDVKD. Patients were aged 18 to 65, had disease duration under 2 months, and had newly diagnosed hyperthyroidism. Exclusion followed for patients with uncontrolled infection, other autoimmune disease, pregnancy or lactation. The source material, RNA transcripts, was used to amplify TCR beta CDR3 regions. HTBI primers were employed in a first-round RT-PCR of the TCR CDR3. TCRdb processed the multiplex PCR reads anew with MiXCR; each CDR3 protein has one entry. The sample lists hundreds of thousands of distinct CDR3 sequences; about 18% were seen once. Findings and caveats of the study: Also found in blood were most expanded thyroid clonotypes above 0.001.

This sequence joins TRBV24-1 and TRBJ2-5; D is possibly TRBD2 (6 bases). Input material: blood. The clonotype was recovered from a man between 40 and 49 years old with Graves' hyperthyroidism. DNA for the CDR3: TGTGCCACCAGTGAAGCGGGCCCCGAAGGGACCCAGTACTTC. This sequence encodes CATSEAGPEGTQYF.